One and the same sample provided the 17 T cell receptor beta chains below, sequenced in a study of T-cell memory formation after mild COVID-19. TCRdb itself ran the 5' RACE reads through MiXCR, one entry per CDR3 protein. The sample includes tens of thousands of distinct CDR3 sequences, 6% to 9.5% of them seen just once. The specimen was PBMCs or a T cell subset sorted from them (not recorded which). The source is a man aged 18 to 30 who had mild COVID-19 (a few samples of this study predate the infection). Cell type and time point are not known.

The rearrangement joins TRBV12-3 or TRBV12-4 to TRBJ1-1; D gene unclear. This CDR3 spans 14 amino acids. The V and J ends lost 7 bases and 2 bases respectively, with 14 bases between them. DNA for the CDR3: TGTGCCAGCACTGTCGGGCTGACAAACACTGAAGCTTTCTTT. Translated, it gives CASTVGLTNTEAFF.

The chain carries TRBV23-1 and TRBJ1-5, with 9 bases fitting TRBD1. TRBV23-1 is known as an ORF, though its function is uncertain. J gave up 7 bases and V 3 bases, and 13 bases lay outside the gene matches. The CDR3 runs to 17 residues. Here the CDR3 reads CASSQRIHRGQGQPQHF. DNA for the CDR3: TGCGCCAGCAGTCAGCGCATCCACAGGGGGCAAGGGCAGCCCCAGCATTTT.

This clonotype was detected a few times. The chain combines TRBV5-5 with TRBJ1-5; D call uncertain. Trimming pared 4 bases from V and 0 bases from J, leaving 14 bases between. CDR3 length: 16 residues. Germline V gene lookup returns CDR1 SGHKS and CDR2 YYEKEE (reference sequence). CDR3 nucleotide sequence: TGTGCCAGCAGCCTTGAGGATCAGGTTAGCAATCAGCCCCAGCATTTT. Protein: CASSLEDQVSNQPQHF.

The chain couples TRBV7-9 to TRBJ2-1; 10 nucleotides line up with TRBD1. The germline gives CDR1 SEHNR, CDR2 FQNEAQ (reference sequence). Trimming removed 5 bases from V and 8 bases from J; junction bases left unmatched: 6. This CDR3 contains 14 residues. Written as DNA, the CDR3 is TGTGCCAGCAGCCGGACGGGACAGGGGCATGAGCAGTTCTTC. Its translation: CASSRTGQGHEQFF.

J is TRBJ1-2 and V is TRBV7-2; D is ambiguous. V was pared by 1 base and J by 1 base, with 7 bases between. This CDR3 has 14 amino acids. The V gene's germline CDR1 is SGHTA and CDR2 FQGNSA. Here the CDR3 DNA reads TGTGCCAGCAGCTTAGTCAGTGTTAACTATGGCTACACCTTC. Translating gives CASSLVSVNYGYTF.

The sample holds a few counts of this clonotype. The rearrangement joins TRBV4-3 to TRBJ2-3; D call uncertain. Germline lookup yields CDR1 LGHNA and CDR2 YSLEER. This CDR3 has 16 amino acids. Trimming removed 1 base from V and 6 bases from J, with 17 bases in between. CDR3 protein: CASSQGPSHRFDTQYF. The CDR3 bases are TGCGCCAGCAGCCAAGGTCCGAGCCATAGATTCGATACGCAGTATTTT.

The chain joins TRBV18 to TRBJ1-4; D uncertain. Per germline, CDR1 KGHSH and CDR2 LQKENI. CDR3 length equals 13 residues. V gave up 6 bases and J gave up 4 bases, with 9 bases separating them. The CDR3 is CASSKRDNEKLFF. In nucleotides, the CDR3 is TGTGCCAGCTCCAAGAGAGATAATGAAAAACTGTTTTTT.

For the CDR3, the DNA is TGCAGCGTTGAAGAAGGACGGGACTACAATGAGCAGTTCTTC. This encodes CSVEEGRDYNEQFF. The chain is built from TRBV29-1 and TRBJ2-1, with a tentative D call TRBD2 (5 bases). Germline V lookup: CDR1 SQVTM, CDR2 ANQGSEA. This CDR3 is built from 14 residues. V lost 0 bases, J lost 3 bases, and 9 bases lay in between.

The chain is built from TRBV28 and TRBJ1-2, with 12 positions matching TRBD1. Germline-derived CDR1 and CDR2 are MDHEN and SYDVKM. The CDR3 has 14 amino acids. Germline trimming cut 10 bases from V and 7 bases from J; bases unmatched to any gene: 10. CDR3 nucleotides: TGTGCCACCCCGCTGGGACAGGGGGCGGTTGGCTACACCTTC. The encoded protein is CATPLGQGAVGYTF.

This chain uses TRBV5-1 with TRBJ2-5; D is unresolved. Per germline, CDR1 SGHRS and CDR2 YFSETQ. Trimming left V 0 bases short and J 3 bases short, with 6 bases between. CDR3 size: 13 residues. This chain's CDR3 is CASSLEVEETQYF. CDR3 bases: TGCGCCAGCAGCTTGGAGGTGGAAGAGACCCAGTACTTC.

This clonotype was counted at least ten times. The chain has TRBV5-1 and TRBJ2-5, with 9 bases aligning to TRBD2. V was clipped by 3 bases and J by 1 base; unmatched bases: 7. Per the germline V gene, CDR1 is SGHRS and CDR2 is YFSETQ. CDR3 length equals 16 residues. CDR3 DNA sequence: TGCGCCAGCAGCTGGGGGGCTAGCGGGGCCCAAGAGACCCAGTACTTC. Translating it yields CASSWGASGAQETQYF. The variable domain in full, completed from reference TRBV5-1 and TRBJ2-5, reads KAGVTQTPRYLIKTRGQQVTLSCSPISGHRSVSWYQQTPGQGLQFLFEYFSETQRNKGNFPGRFSGRQFSNSRSEMNVSTLELGDSALYLCASSWGASGAQETQYFGPGTRLLVL.

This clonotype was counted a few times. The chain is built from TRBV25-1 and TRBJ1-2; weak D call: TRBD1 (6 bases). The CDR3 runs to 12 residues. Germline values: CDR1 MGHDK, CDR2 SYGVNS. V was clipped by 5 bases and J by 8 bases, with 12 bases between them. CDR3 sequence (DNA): TGTGCCAGCAGTCAAGGGGGTAGCGGCTACACCTTC. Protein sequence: CASSQGGSGYTF.

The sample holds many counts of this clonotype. CDR3 coding DNA: TGTGCCAGCAGCTTCGGAGCGGAGTACACAGATACGCAGTATTTT. Protein product: CASSFGAEYTDTQYF. The chain has TRBV7-9 and TRBJ2-3; D might be TRBD2 (5 bases). This CDR3 has 15 residues. Germline assignment: CDR1 SEHNR and CDR2 FQNEAQ (reference sequence). Trimming pared 3 bases from V and 2 bases from J, leaving 12 bases between.

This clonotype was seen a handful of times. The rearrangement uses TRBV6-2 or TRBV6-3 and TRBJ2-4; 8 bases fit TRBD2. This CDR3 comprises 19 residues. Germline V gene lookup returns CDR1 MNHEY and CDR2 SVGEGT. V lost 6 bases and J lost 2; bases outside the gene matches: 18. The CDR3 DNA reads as TGTGCCAGCAGGGCCACTGAGCGGGGGAACGTTTGGACCAAAAACATTCAGTACTTC. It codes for CASRATERGNVWTKNIQYF.

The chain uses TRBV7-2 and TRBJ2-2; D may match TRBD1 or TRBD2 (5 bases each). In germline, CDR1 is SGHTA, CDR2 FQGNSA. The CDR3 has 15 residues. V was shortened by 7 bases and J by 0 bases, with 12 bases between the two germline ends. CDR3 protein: CASTRDVANTGELFF. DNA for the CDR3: TGTGCCAGCACCAGGGACGTCGCGAACACCGGGGAGCTGTTTTTT. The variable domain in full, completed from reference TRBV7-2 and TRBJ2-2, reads GAGVSQSPSNKVTEKGKDVELRCDPISGHTALYWYRQSLGQGLEFLIYFQGNSAPDKSGLPSDRFSAERTGGSVSTLTIQRTQQEDSAVYLCASTRDVANTGELFFGEGSRLTVL.

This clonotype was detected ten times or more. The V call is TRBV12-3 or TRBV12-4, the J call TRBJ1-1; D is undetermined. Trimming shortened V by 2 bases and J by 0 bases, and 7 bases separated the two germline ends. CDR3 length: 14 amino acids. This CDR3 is CASSLSEVNTEAFF. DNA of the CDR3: TGTGCCAGCAGTTTATCGGAAGTGAACACTGAAGCTTTCTTT.

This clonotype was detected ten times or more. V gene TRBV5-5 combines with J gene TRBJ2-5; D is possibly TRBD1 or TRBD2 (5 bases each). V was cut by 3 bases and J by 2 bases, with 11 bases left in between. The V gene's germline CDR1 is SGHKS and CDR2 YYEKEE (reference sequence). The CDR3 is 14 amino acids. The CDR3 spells CASSSRGMQETQYF. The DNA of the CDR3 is TGTGCCAGCAGCTCCCGGGGCATGCAAGAGACCCAGTACTTC.